This passage covers 12 T cell receptor beta chains from one sample sequenced in a study of shared clonotypes between healthy human individuals. Assay: immunoSEQ multiplex PCR; the TCRdb copy retains only in-frame clones and omits some. The repertoire holds approximately 640,000 clones, with roughly 88% as singletons. Sequenced material: memory CD8+ T cells from PBMCs. The subset was: CD45RO+ cells pooled with CCR7-negative TemRA cells. The receptors come from a man aged 18 to 29 in good health. Some clones in this sample may be carry-over from other donors' samples.

This chain joins TRBV7-9 and TRBJ1-1; TRBD1 might be the D (6 bases). Germline CDR1 SEHNR, CDR2 FQNEAQ (reference sequence). V lost 9 bases to trimming and J lost 1 base, with 15 bases between them. The CDR3 contains 14 residues. In nucleotides, the CDR3 is TGTGCCAGTCACAAAAGGGGGAAGAACACTGAAGCTTTCTTT. It yields the protein CASHKRGKNTEAFF.

The chain recombines TRBV9 with TRBJ2-3, with 7 bases lining up with TRBD2. This CDR3 is built from 15 residues. The germline CDR1 and CDR2 sequences are SGDLS and YYNGEE. V trimming: 0 bases; J trimming: 0 bases; junction bases outside the gene matches: 1. As DNA, the CDR3 is TGTGCCAGCAGCGTAGGGACTAGTAGCACAGATACGCAGTATTTT. It specifies CASSVGTSSTDTQYF.

CDR3: CASANAPRGEGTGELFF. CDR3 in DNA: TGCGCCAGCGCGAACGCCCCCAGGGGCGAGGGCACCGGGGAGCTGTTTTTT. The genes are TRBV5-1 and TRBJ2-2; tentative D call: TRBD1 (6 bases). Germline V gene data show CDR1 as SGHRS and CDR2 as YFSETQ. This CDR3 comprises 17 residues. V lost 7 bases and J lost 4, with 23 bases in between.

This clone came up once. V is TRBV27 and J is TRBJ2-3; D ambiguous. The CDR3 loop spans 15 amino acids. V gave up 3 bases and J gave up 0 bases, with 10 bases separating them. Germline V lookup: CDR1 MNHEY, CDR2 SMNVEV (reference sequence). This CDR3 reads CASSFGLPSTDTQYF. The CDR3 DNA reads TGTGCCAGCAGTTTTGGTCTACCTAGCACAGATACGCAGTATTTT.

The chain uses TRBV4-1 and TRBJ1-1, with TRBD1 identical over 7 bases. Looked up from germline, CDR1 is MGHRA and CDR2 is YSYEKL. J gave up 8 bases and V 4 bases, and 7 bases lay outside the gene matches. There are 13 residues in the CDR3. This CDR3 reads CASSPTRDSEAFF. In DNA, the CDR3 is TGCGCCAGCAGCCCCACCCGGGACAGCGAAGCTTTCTTT.

The chain carries TRBV7-9 and TRBJ1-2, with 7 bases lining up with TRBD1. The CDR3 runs to 14 residues. Germline CDR1 SEHNR, CDR2 FQNEAQ (reference sequence). The J segment lost 5 bases and the V segment lost 4 bases, leaving 7 bases of the junction unmatched. The CDR3 loop reads CASSSPGTAYGYTF. CDR3 sequence (DNA): TGTGCCAGCAGCTCCCCCGGGACAGCTTATGGCTACACCTTC.

The chain recombines TRBV9 with TRBJ2-7; 7 nucleotides align to TRBD2. The CDR3 extends over 14 amino acids. The V gene end was trimmed by 1 base and the J gene end by 4 bases; junction bases not matched to a gene: 5. From germline, CDR1 is SGDLS and CDR2 YYNGEE. This CDR3 is CASSVTAGSYEQYF. The DNA for the CDR3 is TGTGCCAGCAGCGTAACAGCGGGAAGTTACGAGCAGTACTTC.

This chain links TRBV4-1 with TRBJ2-1; D tentatively fits TRBD1 or TRBD2 (6 bases each). The CDR3 has 17 amino acids. Germline V CDR1 and CDR2: MGHRA, YSYEKL. V dropped 4 bases and J dropped 4 bases, with 20 bases sitting between them. CDR3 coding DNA: TGCGCCAGCAGCCCCCGTTGGGGGGACAATATTTACAATGAGCAGTTCTTC. This translates into CASSPRWGDNIYNEQFF.

This chain links TRBV28 with TRBJ2-7; 9 bases line up with TRBD1. CDR3 length: 15 amino acids. V dropped 6 bases and J dropped 5; count of bases not matched to a gene: 11. In germline, CDR1 is MDHEN, CDR2 SYDVKM. CDR3 region: CASSPQPGQGHEQYF. As DNA, the CDR3 is TGTGCCAGCAGCCCTCAACCGGGACAGGGCCACGAGCAGTACTTC. The complete variable domain, with remaining parts taken from reference TRBV28 and TRBJ2-7, reads DVKVTQSSRYLVKRTGEKVFLECVQDMDHENMFWYRQDPGLGLRLIYFSYDVKMKEKGDIPEGYSVSREKKERFSLILESASTNQTSMYLCASSPQPGQGHEQYFGPGTRLTVT.

The V call is TRBV6-5, the J call TRBJ2-7; TRBD2 is a possible D gene (5 bases). Germline CDR1 is MNHEY and CDR2 is SVGAGI. The CDR3 length is 15 residues. Trimming stripped 0 bases from V and 2 bases from J, with 11 bases between. CDR3: CASSYSWGAAYEQYF. CDR3 DNA: TGTGCCAGCAGTTACTCTTGGGGAGCGGCCTACGAGCAGTACTTC.

This chain connects TRBV7-9 to TRBJ2-1; 9 bases line up with TRBD2. Germline assignment: CDR1 SEHNR and CDR2 FQNEAQ (reference sequence). V trimming: 6 bases; J trimming: 9 bases; junction bases outside the gene matches: 15. The CDR3 consists of 16 residues. The CDR3 region has the DNA TGTGCCAGCAGAAGGGGCGGGACTAGCAAGGTCAGTGAGCAGTTCTTC. The encoded protein is CASRRGGTSKVSEQFF.

The chain joins TRBV27 to TRBJ2-7, with 8 nucleotides matching TRBD2. CDR1 is MNHEY, CDR2 SMNVEV, per germline (reference sequence). Losses at the gene ends were 6 bases for V and 2 bases for J; bases not matched to a gene: 12. This CDR3 contains 16 residues. The CDR3 is CASRPRGGTRTYEQYF. In DNA form, the CDR3 reads TGTGCCAGCAGACCGCGAGGCGGGACTAGGACCTACGAGCAGTACTTC.